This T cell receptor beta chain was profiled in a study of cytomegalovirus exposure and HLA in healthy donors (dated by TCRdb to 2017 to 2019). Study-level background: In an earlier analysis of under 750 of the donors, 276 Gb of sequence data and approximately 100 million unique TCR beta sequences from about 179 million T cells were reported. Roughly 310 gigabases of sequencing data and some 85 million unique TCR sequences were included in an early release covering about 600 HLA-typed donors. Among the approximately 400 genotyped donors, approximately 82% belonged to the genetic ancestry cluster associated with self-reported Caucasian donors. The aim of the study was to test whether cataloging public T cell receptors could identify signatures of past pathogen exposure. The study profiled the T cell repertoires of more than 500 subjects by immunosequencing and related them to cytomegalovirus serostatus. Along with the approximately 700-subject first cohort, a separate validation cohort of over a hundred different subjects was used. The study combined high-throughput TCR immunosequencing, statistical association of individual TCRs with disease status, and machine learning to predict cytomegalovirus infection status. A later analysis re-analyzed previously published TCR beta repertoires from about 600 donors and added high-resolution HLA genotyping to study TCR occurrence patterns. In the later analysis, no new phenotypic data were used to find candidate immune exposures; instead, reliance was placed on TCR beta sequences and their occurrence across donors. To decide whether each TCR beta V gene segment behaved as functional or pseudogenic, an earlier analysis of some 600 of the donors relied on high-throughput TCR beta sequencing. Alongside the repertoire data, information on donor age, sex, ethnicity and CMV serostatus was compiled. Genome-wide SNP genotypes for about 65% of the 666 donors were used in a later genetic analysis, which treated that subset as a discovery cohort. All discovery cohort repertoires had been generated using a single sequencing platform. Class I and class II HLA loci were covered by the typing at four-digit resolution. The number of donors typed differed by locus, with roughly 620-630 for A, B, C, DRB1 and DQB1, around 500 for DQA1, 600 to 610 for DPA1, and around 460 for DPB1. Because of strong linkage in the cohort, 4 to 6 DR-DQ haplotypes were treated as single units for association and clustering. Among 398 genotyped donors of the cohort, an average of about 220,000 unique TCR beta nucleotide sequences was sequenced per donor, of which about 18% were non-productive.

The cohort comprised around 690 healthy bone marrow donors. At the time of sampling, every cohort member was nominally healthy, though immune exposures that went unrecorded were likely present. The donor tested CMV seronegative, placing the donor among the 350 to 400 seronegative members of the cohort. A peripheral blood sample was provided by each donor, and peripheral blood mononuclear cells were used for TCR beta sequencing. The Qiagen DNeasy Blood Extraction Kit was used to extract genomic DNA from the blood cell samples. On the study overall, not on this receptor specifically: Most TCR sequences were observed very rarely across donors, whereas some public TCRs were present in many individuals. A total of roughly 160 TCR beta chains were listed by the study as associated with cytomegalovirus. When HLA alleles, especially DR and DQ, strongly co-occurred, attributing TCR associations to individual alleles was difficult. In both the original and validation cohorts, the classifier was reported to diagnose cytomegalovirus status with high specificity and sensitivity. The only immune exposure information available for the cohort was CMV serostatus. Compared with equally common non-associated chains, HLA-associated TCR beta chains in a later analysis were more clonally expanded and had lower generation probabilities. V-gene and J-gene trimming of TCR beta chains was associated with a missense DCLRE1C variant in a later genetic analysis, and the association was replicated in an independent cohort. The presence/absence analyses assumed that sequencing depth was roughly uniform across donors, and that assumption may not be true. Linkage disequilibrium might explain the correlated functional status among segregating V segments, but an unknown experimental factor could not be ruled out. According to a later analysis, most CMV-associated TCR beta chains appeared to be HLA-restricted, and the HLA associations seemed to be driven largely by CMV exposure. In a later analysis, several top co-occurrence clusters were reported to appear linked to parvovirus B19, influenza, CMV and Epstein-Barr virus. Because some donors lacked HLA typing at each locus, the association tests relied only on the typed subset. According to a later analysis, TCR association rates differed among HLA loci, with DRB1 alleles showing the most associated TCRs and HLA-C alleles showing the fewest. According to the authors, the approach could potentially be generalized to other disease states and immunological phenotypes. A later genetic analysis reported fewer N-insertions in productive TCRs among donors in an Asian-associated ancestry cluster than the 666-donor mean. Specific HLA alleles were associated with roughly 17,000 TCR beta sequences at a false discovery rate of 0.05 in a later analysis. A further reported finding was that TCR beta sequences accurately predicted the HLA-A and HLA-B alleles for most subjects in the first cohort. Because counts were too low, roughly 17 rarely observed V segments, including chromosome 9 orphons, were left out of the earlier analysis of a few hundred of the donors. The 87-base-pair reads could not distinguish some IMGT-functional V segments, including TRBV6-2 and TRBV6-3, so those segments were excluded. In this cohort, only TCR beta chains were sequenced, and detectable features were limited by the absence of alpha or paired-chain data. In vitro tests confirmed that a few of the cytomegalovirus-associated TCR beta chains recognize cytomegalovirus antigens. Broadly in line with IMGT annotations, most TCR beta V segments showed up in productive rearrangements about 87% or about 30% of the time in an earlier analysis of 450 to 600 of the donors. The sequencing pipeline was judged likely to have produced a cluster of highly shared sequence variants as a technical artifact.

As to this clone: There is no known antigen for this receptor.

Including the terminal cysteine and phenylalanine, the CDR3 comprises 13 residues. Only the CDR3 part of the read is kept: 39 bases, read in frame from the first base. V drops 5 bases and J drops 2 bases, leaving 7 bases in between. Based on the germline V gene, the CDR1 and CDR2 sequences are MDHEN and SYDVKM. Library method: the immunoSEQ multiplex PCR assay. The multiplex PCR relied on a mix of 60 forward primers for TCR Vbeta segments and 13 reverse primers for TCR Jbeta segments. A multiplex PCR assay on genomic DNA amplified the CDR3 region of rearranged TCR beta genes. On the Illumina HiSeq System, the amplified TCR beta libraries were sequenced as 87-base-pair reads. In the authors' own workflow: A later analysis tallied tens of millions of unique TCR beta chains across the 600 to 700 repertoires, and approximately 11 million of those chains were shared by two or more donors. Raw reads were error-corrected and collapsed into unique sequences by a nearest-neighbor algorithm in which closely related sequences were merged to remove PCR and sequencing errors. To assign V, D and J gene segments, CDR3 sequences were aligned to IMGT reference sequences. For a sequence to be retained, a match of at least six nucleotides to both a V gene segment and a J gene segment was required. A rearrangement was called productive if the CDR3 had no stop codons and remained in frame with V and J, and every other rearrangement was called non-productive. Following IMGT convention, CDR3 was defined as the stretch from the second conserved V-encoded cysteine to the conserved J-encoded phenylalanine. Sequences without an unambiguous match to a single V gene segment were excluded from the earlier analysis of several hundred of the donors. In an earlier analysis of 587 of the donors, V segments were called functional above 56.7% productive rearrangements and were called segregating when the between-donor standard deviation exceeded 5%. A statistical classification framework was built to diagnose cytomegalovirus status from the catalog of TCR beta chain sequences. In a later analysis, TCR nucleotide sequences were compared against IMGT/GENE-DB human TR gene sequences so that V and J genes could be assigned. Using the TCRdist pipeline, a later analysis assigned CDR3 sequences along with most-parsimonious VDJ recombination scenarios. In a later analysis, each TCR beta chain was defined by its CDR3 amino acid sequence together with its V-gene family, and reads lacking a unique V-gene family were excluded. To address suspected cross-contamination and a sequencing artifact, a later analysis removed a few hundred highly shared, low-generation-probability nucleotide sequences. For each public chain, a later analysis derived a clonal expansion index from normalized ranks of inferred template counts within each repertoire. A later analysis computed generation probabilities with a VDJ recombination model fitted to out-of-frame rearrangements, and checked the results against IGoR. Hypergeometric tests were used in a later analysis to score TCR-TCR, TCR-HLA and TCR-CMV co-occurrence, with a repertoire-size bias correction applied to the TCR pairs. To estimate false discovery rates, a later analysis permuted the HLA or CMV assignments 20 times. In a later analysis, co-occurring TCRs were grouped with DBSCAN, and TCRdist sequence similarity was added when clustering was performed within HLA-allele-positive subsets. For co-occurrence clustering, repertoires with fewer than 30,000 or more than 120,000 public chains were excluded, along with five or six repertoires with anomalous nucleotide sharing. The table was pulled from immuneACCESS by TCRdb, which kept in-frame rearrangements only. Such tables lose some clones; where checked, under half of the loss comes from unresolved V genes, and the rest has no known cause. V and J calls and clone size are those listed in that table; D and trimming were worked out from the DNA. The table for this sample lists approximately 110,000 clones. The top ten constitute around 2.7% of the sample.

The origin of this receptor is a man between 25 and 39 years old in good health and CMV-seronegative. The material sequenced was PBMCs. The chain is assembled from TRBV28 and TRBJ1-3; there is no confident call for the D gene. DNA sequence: TGTGCCAGCAGTCCAGGTCCTGGAAACACCATATATTTT. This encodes CASSPGPGNTIYF.